The 15 T cell receptor beta chains below were found in one sample sequenced in a study of blood T cell repertoires in COVID-19. Repertoires were generated with immunoSEQ multiplex PCR, while TCRdb's copy carries only in-frame clones and drops some. The sample contains 160,000 or so clones, about four fifths of which appear only once. Sequencing input: peripheral blood. Receptor source: a man between 70 and 80 years old with active or convalescent COVID-19.

The CDR3 region has the DNA TGTGCCAGTAGTCTCCCCAGCTATGGCTACACCTTC. It codes for CASSLPSYGYTF. V usage is TRBV19 and J usage is TRBJ1-2; D unresolved. V shed 5 bases and J shed 4 bases, with 8 bases lying between them. This CDR3 region has 12 residues. Looked up from germline, CDR1 is LNHDA and CDR2 is SQIVND (reference sequence).

This clone was recorded only once. V and J are TRBV30 and TRBJ1-4, with D possibly being TRBD1 (5 bases). The CDR3 runs 15 residues. Germline loops: CDR1 GTSNPN, CDR2 SVGIG (reference sequence). V was shortened by 2 bases and J by 8 bases, with 18 bases between the two germline ends. CDR3 residues: CAWSLGGGGNEKLFF. CDR3 in DNA: TGTGCCTGGAGTCTGGGGGGGGGAGGGAACGAAAAACTGTTTTTT. Using reference TRBV30 and TRBJ1-4 for the parts outside the CDR3, the full variable domain is SQTIHQWPATLVQPVGSPLSLECTVEGTSNPNLYWYRQAAGRGLQLLFYSVGIGQISSEVPQNLSASRPQDRQFILSSKKLLLSDSGFYLCAWSLGGGGNEKLFFGSGTQLSVL.

The genes are TRBV15 and TRBJ1-4; D is perhaps TRBD1 (6 bases). This CDR3 is 16 amino acids long. V was shortened by 5 bases and J by 3 bases, with 16 bases between the two germline ends. In germline, CDR1 is LNHNV, CDR2 YYDKDF (reference sequence). The CDR3 nucleotides read TGTGCCACCAGCGGCTCAGGCAGGGGACCTAATGAAAAACTGTTTTTT. This sequence encodes CATSGSGRGPNEKLFF.

The rearrangement links TRBV28 to TRBJ1-2; 8 nucleotides agree with TRBD1. Unmatched junction bases numbered 10, after V lost 5 bases and J lost 8 bases. From germline, CDR1 is MDHEN and CDR2 SYDVKM. CDR3 length: 14 amino acids. The CDR3 spells CASSPPTGAEGYTF. DNA of the CDR3: TGTGCCAGCAGTCCTCCGACAGGGGCGGAAGGCTACACCTTC.

This clone has a single count. The rearrangement links TRBV7-9 to TRBJ1-1; D not resolved. V was clipped by 3 bases and J by 6 bases, with 8 bases between them. The CDR3 length is 12 residues. Per the germline V gene, CDR1 is SEHNR and CDR2 is FQNEAQ (reference sequence). The CDR3 DNA reads TGTGCCAGCAGCTTGATGGCCGCTGAAGCTTTCTTT. Its translation is CASSLMAAEAFF.

The rearrangement joins TRBV5-1 to TRBJ2-6; D remains ambiguous. In germline, CDR1 is SGHRS, CDR2 YFSETQ. V was shortened by 4 bases and J by 3 bases, with 8 bases between the two germline ends. CDR3 length equals 14 residues. CDR3 residues: CASSPVNGANVLTF. CDR3 in DNA: TGCGCCAGCAGCCCCGTTAATGGGGCCAACGTCCTGACTTTC.

CDR3 sequence reads: CASSLSGGPDNEQFF. The CDR3 nucleotides are TGTGCCAGCAGCCTCAGCGGGGGGCCGGACAATGAGCAGTTCTTC. The chain couples TRBV21-1 to TRBJ2-1; the D call in the table, TRBD2, was not verified against the DNA. TRBV21-1 is listed as a pseudogene. The CDR3 covers 15 residues.

This chain uses TRBV20-1 with TRBJ2-5, with 10 positions matching TRBD2. Unmatched junction bases numbered 6, after V lost 3 bases and J lost 2 bases. The CDR3 length is 15 residues. CDR1 is DFQATT and CDR2 is SNEGSKA in the germline V gene (reference sequence). CDR3 nucleotide sequence: TGCAGTGCTAGTCCAGCGGGAGGGACACAAGAGACCCAGTACTTC. The encoded protein is CSASPAGGTQETQYF.

V usage is TRBV2 and J usage is TRBJ1-5; 12 bases are a match to TRBD1. The ends lost 6 bases at V and 7 bases at J; junction bases unmatched: 10. Germline values: CDR1 SNHLY, CDR2 FYNNEI. The CDR3 has 16 residues. CDR3: CASSLGTGGFGQPQHF. The CDR3 DNA is TGTGCCAGCAGCCTCGGGACAGGGGGCTTTGGACAGCCCCAGCATTTT.

This sequence joins TRBV12-3 or TRBV12-4 and TRBJ2-3, with a tentative D call TRBD2 (6 bases). This CDR3 spans 13 amino acids. V dropped 9 bases and J dropped 4 bases, with 14 bases sitting between them. DNA of the CDR3: TGTGCCAGTGGTTCCCCGGGGGCAGATACGCAGTATTTT. Its translation is CASGSPGADTQYF.

The V gene is TRBV11-2, the J gene TRBJ2-5, with a tentative D call TRBD1 (6 bases). The V and J ends lost 6 bases and 5 bases respectively, with 13 bases between them. The germline CDR1 and CDR2 sequences are SGHAT and FQNNGV. This CDR3 region has 13 residues. The CDR3 nucleotides are TGTGCCAGCAGAGTCACAGGGATTGAGACCCAGTACTTC. This gives the protein CASRVTGIETQYF.

J is TRBJ2-2 and V is TRBV9; 8 bases are a match to TRBD2. The CDR3 runs to 15 residues. Per the germline V gene, CDR1 is SGDLS and CDR2 is YYNGEE. V shed 4 bases, J shed 6 bases, and the junction held 8 bases outside the gene matches. CDR3 nucleotide sequence: TGTGCCAGCAGCCCCCGGACTAGCATCTCCGGGGAGCTGTTTTTT. The encoded protein is CASSPRTSISGELFF.

This clone was picked up a small number of times. The rearrangement uses TRBV7-2 and TRBJ2-1; 16 nucleotides agree with TRBD2. Looked up from germline, CDR1 is SGHTA and CDR2 is FQGNSA. The CDR3 contains 16 residues. V was pared by 1 base and J by 7 bases, with 1 base of the junction left unmatched. This chain's CDR3 is CASSLVGLAGGNEQFF. In DNA, the CDR3 is TGTGCCAGCAGCTTAGTGGGACTAGCGGGAGGGAATGAGCAGTTCTTC.

This clone occurred once. The gene calls are TRBV5-1 and TRBJ2-1; tentative D call: TRBD2 (6 bases). Germline-derived CDR1 and CDR2 are SGHRS and YFSETQ. The CDR3 covers 15 residues. Trimming cost V 4 bases and J 2 bases, with 13 bases left between them. The CDR3 is CASSGTEGTYNEQFF. CDR3 nucleotide sequence: TGCGCCAGCAGCGGCACGGAGGGAACCTACAATGAGCAGTTCTTC.

V gene TRBV7-2 combines with J gene TRBJ1-2, with D possibly matching TRBD1 (5 bases). The CDR3 loop spans 15 amino acids. Germline-derived CDR1 and CDR2 are SGHTA and FQGNSA. The ends were cut back, 3 bases at V and 6 bases at J, with 17 bases in the middle. The CDR3 DNA reads TGTGCCAGCAGCTTCCGGGACTCCACTGGAGATGGCTACACCTTC. Residues: CASSFRDSTGDGYTF.